The T cell receptor (beta chain) under discussion was sequenced for a study of PD-L1 blockade in urothelial cancer. For the study at large: Male sex and bladder-origin urothelial cancer were recorded for twenty-five of 29 patients.

Time point reported: pretreatment peripheral blood. The ends were cut back, 7 bases at V and 4 bases at J, with 16 bases in the middle. The CDR3 runs to 14 residues. Germline V lookup: CDR1 MDHEN, CDR2 SYDVKM. Assay used: immunoSEQ multiplex PCR; TCRdb lists only in-frame clones, some missing. Of about 95,000 clones listed, around nine tenths were seen once; the top ten hold 2%. The rearrangement joins TRBV28 to TRBJ1-1; D is possibly TRBD1 (5 bases). The input for sequencing was PBMCs, taken around atezolizumab (anti-PD-L1) treatment. The clonotype originates from a man between 60 and 75 years old with urothelial cancer. CDR3 sequence: CASISTPGFTEAFF. In DNA, the CDR3 is TGTGCCAGCATCTCCACTCCAGGGTTCACTGAAGCTTTCTTT.